The rows below give T cell receptor beta chains drawn from one sample of a study of blood T cell repertoires in COVID-19. Only in-frame clones appear in the TCRdb table, and some are missing; sequencing was by immunoSEQ multiplex PCR. The sample holds some 200,000 clones, 70% to 90% seen once. Input material: peripheral blood. The receptors shown here come from a man in his fifties with COVID-19, enrolled during active disease. Both conserved end residues are part of each CDR3. A D gene is named only where the DNA matches it firmly. Rows may omit the clone size; those that give it use once, few, many or a size class.

D gene: NA; clone size: NA; V gene: TRBV27; J gene: TRBJ1-6; CDR3 protein: CASRGLYNSPLHF; CDR3 DNA: TGTGCCAGCAGGGGCCTGTATAATTCACCCCTCCACTTT
D gene: TRBD1; clone size: NA; V gene: TRBV19; J gene: TRBJ1-6; CDR3 protein: CASSIGQGADNSPLHF; CDR3 DNA: TGTGCCAGTAGTATCGGACAGGGGGCTGATAATTCACCCCTCCACTTT
D gene: NA; clone size: NA; V gene: TRBV27; J gene: TRBJ2-3; CDR3 protein: CATRNRGITDTQYF; CDR3 DNA: TGTGCCACCAGAAATCGCGGGATCACAGATACGCAGTATTTT
D gene: TRBD1; clone size: NA; V gene: TRBV28; J gene: TRBJ1-1; CDR3 protein: CASSRTGGGAEAFF; CDR3 DNA: TGTGCCAGCAGCAGGACAGGGGGCGGAGCTGAAGCTTTCTTT
D gene: TRBD1; clone size: NA; V gene: TRBV19; J gene: TRBJ1-4; CDR3 protein: CASSIQGGNEKLFF; CDR3 DNA: TGTGCCAGTAGTATACAGGGGGGTAATGAAAAACTGTTTTTT
D gene: TRBD2; clone size: NA; V gene: TRBV5-1; J gene: TRBJ2-2; CDR3 protein: CASSLLAGHTGELFF; CDR3 DNA: TGCGCCAGCAGCTTACTAGCGGGTCACACCGGGGAGCTGTTTTTT
D gene: NA; clone size: NA; V gene: TRBV7-6; J gene: TRBJ2-2; CDR3 protein: CASTETGGKGTGELFF; CDR3 DNA: TGTGCCAGCACCGAGACGGGCGGGAAGGGCACCGGGGAGCTGTTTTTT
D gene: NA; clone size: NA; V gene: TRBV28; J gene: TRBJ2-7; CDR3 protein: CASSLGPDNSYEQYF; CDR3 DNA: TGTGCCAGCAGTTTAGGTCCCGACAACTCCTACGAGCAGTACTTC
D gene: TRBD1; clone size: NA; V gene: TRBV12-5; J gene: TRBJ1-1; CDR3 protein: CASGHRGSTEAFF; CDR3 DNA: TGTGCTAGTGGCCACAGGGGAAGTACTGAAGCTTTCTTT
D gene: TRBD1; clone size: NA; V gene: TRBV29-1; J gene: TRBJ1-1; CDR3 protein: CSVDFQGATEAFF; CDR3 DNA: TGCAGCGTTGATTTCCAGGGGGCGACTGAAGCTTTCTTT
D gene: TRBD2; clone size: NA; V gene: TRBV5-1; J gene: TRBJ2-1; CDR3 protein: CASSLRGGEQFF; CDR3 DNA: TGCGCCAGCAGCTTGCGGGGGGGTGAGCAGTTCTTC
D gene: NA; clone size: NA; V gene: TRBV5-1; J gene: TRBJ2-2; CDR3 protein: CASSLLGNPATGELFF; CDR3 DNA: TGCGCCAGCAGCTTGCTTGGCAATCCCGCCACCGGGGAGCTGTTTTTT
D gene: NA; clone size: once; V gene: TRBV18; J gene: TRBJ2-5; CDR3 protein: CASSEGMRETQYF; CDR3 DNA: TGTGCCAGCTCAGAGGGAATGAGGGAGACCCAGTACTTC
D gene: NA; clone size: NA; V gene: TRBV30; J gene: TRBJ1-4; CDR3 protein: CACGIGQLNEKLFF; CDR3 DNA: TGTGCCTGCGGGATAGGACAGTTAAATGAAAAACTGTTTTTT
D gene: TRBD1; clone size: once; V gene: TRBV11-2; J gene: TRBJ2-5; CDR3 protein: CASSKQGETQYF; CDR3 DNA: TGTGCCAGCAGCAAACAGGGGGAGACCCAGTACTTC
D gene: TRBD1; clone size: few; V gene: TRBV11-2; J gene: TRBJ1-6; CDR3 protein: CASSRTGSDSPLHF; CDR3 DNA: TGTGCCAGCAGCCGGACAGGGAGCGATTCACCCCTCCACTTT
D gene: TRBD1; clone size: once; V gene: TRBV6-6; J gene: TRBJ2-1; CDR3 protein: CASSRPGQGAYNEQFF; CDR3 DNA: TGTGCCAGCAGTCGACCGGGGCAGGGGGCCTACAATGAGCAGTTCTTC
D gene: TRBD2; clone size: NA; V gene: TRBV5-4; J gene: TRBJ2-7; CDR3 protein: CASSLDGTSYEQYF; CDR3 DNA: TGTGCCAGCAGCTTGGACGGGACTAGCTACGAGCAGTACTTC
D gene: TRBD1; clone size: NA; V gene: TRBV19; J gene: TRBJ1-2; CDR3 protein: CASSRDSSSGRGYTF; CDR3 DNA: TGTGCCAGTAGTAGGGACAGTAGTTCGGGTAGAGGCTACACCTTC
D gene: NA; clone size: NA; V gene: TRBV7-2; J gene: TRBJ1-5; CDR3 protein: CASSTRGNQPQHF; CDR3 DNA: TGTGCCAGCAGCACCAGGGGCAATCAGCCCCAGCATTTT
D gene: NA; clone size: once; V gene: TRBV19; J gene: TRBJ2-5; CDR3 protein: CASSITRQETQYF; CDR3 DNA: TGTGCCAGTAGTATTACTCGGCAAGAGACCCAGTACTTC
D gene: NA; clone size: NA; V gene: TRBV12-5; J gene: TRBJ1-4; CDR3 protein: CASGLADRLSVRNEKLFF; CDR3 DNA: TGTGCTAGTGGTTTGGCAGACAGACTGTCGGTCAGAAATGAAAAACTGTTTTTT
D gene: NA; clone size: NA; V gene: TRBV19; J gene: TRBJ2-2; CDR3 protein: CASTDPGSGELFF; CDR3 DNA: TGTGCCAGTACTGATCCTGGGAGCGGGGAGCTGTTTTTT
D gene: TRBD1; clone size: NA; V gene: TRBV12-5; J gene: TRBJ2-7; CDR3 protein: CASGVGQGAYEQYF; CDR3 DNA: TGTGCTAGTGGTGTGGGACAGGGGGCCTACGAGCAGTACTTC
D gene: NA; clone size: NA; V gene: TRBV3-1/TRBV3-2; J gene: TRBJ1-1; CDR3 protein: CASTGLAEAFF; CDR3 DNA: TGTGCCAGCACTGGGCTGGCTGAAGCTTTCTTT
D gene: NA; clone size: NA; V gene: TRBV18; J gene: TRBJ2-7; CDR3 protein: CASSPGRVGEQYF; CDR3 DNA: TGTGCCAGCTCACCTGGCAGGGTGGGGGAGCAGTACTTC
D gene: NA; clone size: NA; V gene: TRBV19; J gene: TRBJ1-3; CDR3 protein: CASSATGSSGNTIYF; CDR3 DNA: TGTGCCAGTAGCGCTACAGGGAGCTCTGGAAACACCATATATTTT
D gene: TRBD1; clone size: few; V gene: TRBV7-9; J gene: TRBJ1-5; CDR3 protein: CASSFGTGGEQPQHF; CDR3 DNA: TGTGCCAGCAGCTTCGGGACAGGGGGCGAGCAGCCCCAGCATTTT
D gene: TRBD1; clone size: NA; V gene: TRBV6-2/TRBV6-3; J gene: TRBJ1-2; CDR3 protein: CASSTRGTGEGYTF; CDR3 DNA: TGTGCCAGCAGCACCCGGGGGACAGGAGAGGGCTACACCTTC
D gene: TRBD1; clone size: NA; V gene: TRBV6-5; J gene: TRBJ2-5; CDR3 protein: CASSSGTARRETQYF; CDR3 DNA: TGTGCCAGCAGCTCCGGGACAGCCAGGAGGGAGACCCAGTACTTC
D gene: NA; clone size: NA; V gene: TRBV15; J gene: TRBJ2-5; CDR3 protein: CATSRDGGQETQYF; CDR3 DNA: TGTGCCACCAGCAGAGATGGGGGGCAAGAGACCCAGTACTTC
D gene: TRBD1; clone size: NA; V gene: TRBV7-3; J gene: TRBJ2-3; CDR3 protein: CASSSGQGTDTQYF; CDR3 DNA: TGTGCCAGCAGCTCGGGACAGGGCACAGATACGCAGTATTTT
D gene: NA; clone size: NA; V gene: TRBV24-1; J gene: TRBJ1-4; CDR3 protein: CATSRGNDEKLFF; CDR3 DNA: TGTGCCACCAGTAGGGGGAACGATGAAAAACTGTTTTTT